This T cell receptor beta chain was sequenced during a study of blood T cell repertoires in COVID-19. Libraries were prepared by immunoSEQ multiplex PCR; TCRdb keeps only in-frame clonotypes and omits some of them. The sample lists more than 300,000 clones, under 90% seen once, with less than 2% in the top ten. Germline CDR1 reads SGHNT; CDR2 reads YENEEA. Trimming took 2 bases from V and 3 from J, leaving 22 bases between them. The CDR3 loop spans 18 amino acids. The material sequenced was peripheral blood. The V call is TRBV11-3, the J call TRBJ1-1, with a possible D match to TRBD1 (5 bases). This TCR was sampled from a woman in her twenties or thirties with COVID-19, enrolled during active disease. CDR3 residues: CASSLNLAVEPGDTEAFF. The CDR3 DNA reads TGTGCCAGCAGCTTAAATCTAGCCGTTGAACCGGGGGACACTGAAGCTTTCTTT.